One sample yielded the 26 T cell receptor beta chains listed below, sequenced in a study of T cells in Graves' hyperthyroidism and ophthalmopathy. Amplification of TCR beta CDR3 regions was performed using RNA transcripts as template. First-round RT-PCR of the TCR CDR3 relied on the HTBI primer set. Each CDR3 protein is one row after TCRdb ran MiXCR on the multiplex PCR reads. The sample has around 610,000 distinct CDR3 sequences, over 12% seen once. The specimen sequenced was blood. Source of these receptors: a woman aged 40 to 55 with Graves' ophthalmopathy.

This clonotype was observed at least ten times. V gene TRBV12-3 or TRBV12-4 combines with J gene TRBJ2-3; 13 bases are a match to TRBD2. The ends lost 3 bases at V and 0 bases at J; junction bases unmatched: 15. The CDR3 covers 21 residues. CDR3 amino acids: CASSFYGGLGTSGVSTDTQYF. The DNA for the CDR3 is TGTGCCAGCAGTTTTTATGGGGGGCTTGGGACTAGCGGGGTTAGCACAGATACGCAGTATTTT.

This clonotype came up many times. The rearrangement joins TRBV5-1 to TRBJ2-7; D is unclear. The CDR3 is 13 residues long. V lost 2 bases and J 3 bases, leaving 9 bases between the germline ends. CDR1 is SGHRS, CDR2 YFSETQ, per germline. Here the CDR3 reads CASSFSTDYEQYF. DNA for the CDR3: TGCGCCAGCAGCTTTTCCACAGACTACGAGCAGTACTTC.

V is TRBV4-1 and J is TRBJ2-7; no clear D. CDR1 MGHRA and CDR2 YSYEKL come from the germline V gene. This CDR3 contains 13 residues. V lost 1 base to trimming and J lost 6 bases, with 10 bases between them. CDR3 nucleotide sequence: TGCGCCAGCAGCCAAGTAGGGCGAGGCGAGCAGTACGTC. Amino acids: CASSQVGRGEQYV.

The chain is built from TRBV19 and TRBJ2-5, with a weak D call TRBD2 (6 bases). Germline V lookup: CDR1 LNHDA, CDR2 SQIVND (reference sequence). This CDR3 spans 15 amino acids. CDR3 bases: TGTGCAGCTAGGAGTGGGACTCCATACCAAGAGACCCAGTACTTC. This sequence encodes CAARSGTPYQETQYF.

This clonotype was counted at least ten times. The rearrangement joins TRBV28 to TRBJ2-7, with a tentative D call TRBD2 (6 bases). From germline, CDR1 is MDHEN and CDR2 SYDVKM. The CDR3 is made up of 15 amino acids. The V gene lost 3 bases and the J gene lost 2 bases, with 14 bases spanning the gap. CDR3 loop: CASSFGGVNPYEQYF. In DNA, the CDR3 is TGTGCCAGCAGTTTCGGGGGAGTCAATCCCTACGAGCAGTACTTC.

This clonotype has a count of ten or more. The genes are TRBV28 and TRBJ2-1; no firm D call. The CDR3 covers 12 residues. Germline assignment: CDR1 MDHEN and CDR2 SYDVKM. Trimming took off 7 bases at V and 5 bases at J, with 9 bases between the two ends. This CDR3 reads CASTRMNNEQFF. The CDR3 DNA is TGTGCCAGCACTCGGATGAACAATGAGCAGTTCTTC. The full variable domain, rest sourced from reference TRBV28 and TRBJ2-1, is DVKVTQSSRYLVKRTGEKVFLECVQDMDHENMFWYRQDPGLGLRLIYFSYDVKMKEKGDIPEGYSVSREKKERFSLILESASTNQTSMYLCASTRMNNEQFFGPGTRLTVL.

This clonotype was counted many times. This chain links TRBV19 with TRBJ2-5; weak D call: TRBD1 (6 bases). Germline V gene lookup returns CDR1 LNHDA and CDR2 SQIVND (reference sequence). Trimming cost V 6 bases and J 5 bases, with 13 bases left between them. The CDR3 has 13 amino acids. CDR3 DNA sequence: TGTGCCAGTAGAGGGGGAAACGGGGAGACCCAGTACTTC. It yields the protein CASRGGNGETQYF.

This clonotype was detected ten times or more. The chain uses TRBV6-2 or TRBV6-3 and TRBJ2-7; D may match TRBD1 or TRBD2 (5 bases each). Trimming stripped 2 bases from V and 3 bases from J, with 11 bases between. CDR3 length equals 14 residues. In germline, CDR1 is MNHEY, CDR2 SVGEGT. The CDR3 is CASSYLGGYYEQYF. As DNA, the CDR3 is TGTGCCAGCAGTTACCTTGGGGGTTACTACGAGCAGTACTTC.

This clonotype was detected many times. The chain joins TRBV2 to TRBJ2-7, with a weak D call TRBD2 (5 bases). V was cut by 5 bases and J by 0 bases, with 11 bases left in between. This CDR3 is 14 amino acids long. From germline, CDR1 is SNHLY and CDR2 FYNNEI. The CDR3 loop reads CASSLGSVSYEQYF. The CDR3 DNA reads TGTGCCAGCAGTTTGGGTAGCGTCTCCTACGAGCAGTACTTC.

This clonotype was picked up many times. The junction and the germline gene differ at one end; a read error may be behind it. The rearrangement uses TRBV12-3 or TRBV12-4 and TRBJ1-1; D remains ambiguous. The CDR3 length is 13 residues. CDR3 residues: CASTQAVNTEAFF. The CDR3 nucleotides read TGTGCCAGCACCCAGGCCGTGAACACTGAAGCCTTCTTT.

This clonotype has only a few counts. The chain combines TRBV28 with TRBJ2-7; D might be TRBD1 (6 bases). V lost 4 bases and J lost 2, with 30 bases in between. The CDR3 runs to 20 residues. The germline gives CDR1 MDHEN, CDR2 SYDVKM. The chain's CDR3 is CASSSYSRGRVDSVTYEQYF. CDR3 in DNA: TGTGCCAGCAGTTCATACAGCCGTGGCCGGGTGGACAGTGTCACCTACGAGCAGTACTTC.

This clonotype showed up many times. The genes are TRBV28 and TRBJ1-2, with D perhaps TRBD1 (5 bases). Between the trimmed V and J ends, which lost 2 bases and 1 base, there was a span of 8 bases. The CDR3 length is 14 residues. CDR1 is MDHEN, CDR2 SYDVKM, per germline. The CDR3 DNA reads TGTGCCAGCAGTTTACCAGGGAATAACTATGGCTACACCTTC. This gives the protein CASSLPGNNYGYTF.

This clonotype was detected ten times or more. V is TRBV29-1 and J is TRBJ2-7; 7 nucleotides line up with TRBD1. Germline V CDR1 and CDR2: SQVTM, ANQGSEA. The junction had 6 bases not matched to a gene; V was cut back by 4 bases and J by 0 bases. This CDR3 contains 14 residues. The CDR3 bases are TGCAGCGTTGTCGGACAGGTGAGCTCCTACGAGCAGTACTTC. As protein: CSVVGQVSSYEQYF.

This clonotype has just a few counts. At one end the junction does not follow the germline gene, possibly because of a read error. Here the CDR3 DNA reads TGTGCCAACTCATCGGGACAGACTTACGAGCAGTACTTC. Translated, it gives CANSSGQTYEQYF. This rearrangement joins TRBV18 to TRBJ2-7, with 7 bases identical to TRBD1. Germline V CDR1 and CDR2: KGHSH, LQKENI. The CDR3 extends over 13 amino acids.

With regard to this clonotype: A much larger clone differs by one base, so this may be a read error. The gene calls are TRBV7-9 and TRBJ1-2; D call uncertain. Germline V gene data show CDR1 as SEHNR and CDR2 as FQNEAQ (reference sequence). There are 14 residues in the CDR3. The V end lost 5 bases, the J end lost 5 bases, and 15 bases lay between the germline ends. This chain's CDR3 is CASSPLGKDYGYTF. The CDR3 nucleotides are TGTGCCAGCAGCCCCCTGGGGAAAGATTATGGCTACACCTTC.

In this sample, this clonotype turned up many times. The rearrangement joins TRBV5-1 to TRBJ1-1; D not resolved. Trimming took off 0 bases at V and 6 bases at J, with 12 bases between the two ends. Germline V gives CDR1 SGHRS, CDR2 YFSETQ. CDR3 length equals 14 residues. The DNA for the CDR3 is TGCGCCAGCAGCTTGGGAGGGTGGTCGGCTGAAGCTTTCTTT. It codes for CASSLGGWSAEAFF.

In this sample, this clonotype turned up many times. CDR3 nucleotide sequence: TGTGCCAGCAGCGGGACTAGCGGGAGAGGCGCCTACGAGCAGTACTTC. Translated: CASSGTSGRGAYEQYF. The rearrangement links TRBV12-3 or TRBV12-4 to TRBJ2-7; 14 bases map to TRBD2. The CDR3 spans 16 residues. V was clipped by 6 bases and J by 2 bases; unmatched bases: 6.

The chain is built from TRBV19 and TRBJ1-3; D may be TRBD1 (5 bases). There are 14 residues in the CDR3. The germline CDR1 and CDR2 sequences are LNHDA and SQIVND (reference sequence). V shed 10 bases and J shed 0 bases, with 13 bases lying between them. The CDR3 sequence: CATTRGYSGNTIYF. Written as DNA, the CDR3 is TGTGCCACCACCCGGGGCTACTCTGGAAACACCATATATTTT.

This clonotype was recorded many times. This rearrangement joins TRBV12-5 to TRBJ1-2; D ambiguous. The V and J ends lost 7 bases and 4 bases respectively, with 13 bases between them. Germline V gene sequence: CDR1 LGHNT, CDR2 FRNRAP. CDR3 length: 13 amino acids. CDR3 protein: CASEDGPTYGYTF. In nucleotides, the CDR3 is TGTGCTAGTGAAGATGGACCGACCTATGGCTACACCTTC.

This clonotype was seen many times. J is TRBJ2-7 and V is TRBV28; the match to TRBD1 covers 12 bases. The CDR3 has 13 amino acids. V shed 6 bases and J 4 bases; nucleotides not matched to a gene: 1. Germline loops: CDR1 MDHEN, CDR2 SYDVKM. In DNA form, the CDR3 reads TGTGCCAGCAGGGGACAGGGGGCGTACGAGCAGTACTTC. Protein sequence: CASRGQGAYEQYF.

The table lists this clonotype with many counts. The rearrangement joins TRBV7-2 to TRBJ2-5; D is undetermined. V lost 1 base and J lost 7, with 16 bases in between. Germline CDR1 and CDR2: SGHTA and FQGNSA. The CDR3 sequence is 15 residues long. The CDR3 DNA reads TGTGCCAGCAGCTTAGAGAGCCACATAATAGGGACCCAGTACTTC. Translation: CASSLESHIIGTQYF.

This clonotype was recorded many times. The CDR3 region is CASSVDRTGNTIYF. The CDR3 DNA sequence: TGTGCCAGCAGTGTCGACAGGACCGGAAACACCATATATTTT. V usage is TRBV2 and J usage is TRBJ1-3; tentative D call: TRBD1 (6 bases). This CDR3 spans 14 amino acids. Germline values: CDR1 SNHLY, CDR2 FYNNEI. The V gene lost 4 bases and the J gene lost 4 bases, with 11 bases spanning the gap.

The V gene is TRBV5-1, the J gene TRBJ1-2; D gene ambiguous. Germline-derived CDR1 and CDR2 are SGHRS and YFSETQ. The CDR3 sequence is 14 residues long. With 4 bases removed from V and 4 bases from J, the gap between germline ends came to 14 bases. CDR3 residues: CASSRNGAGYGYTF. The CDR3 nucleotides read TGCGCCAGCAGCCGGAATGGCGCGGGCTATGGCTACACCTTC.

This clonotype was detected many times. The chain combines TRBV6-1 with TRBJ1-5; D is unresolved. Germline V CDR1 and CDR2: MNHNS, SASEGT. The CDR3 covers 16 residues. Between the trimmed V and J ends, which lost 0 bases and 5 bases, there was a span of 14 bases. CDR3 nucleotide sequence: TGTGCCAGCAGTGAAGCGCGCTTCTCGGTGGATCAGCCCCAGCATTTT. It yields the protein CASSEARFSVDQPQHF.

The chain uses TRBV6-5 and TRBJ1-1; D is undetermined. CDR1 MNHEY and CDR2 SVGAGI come from the germline V gene. The CDR3 extends over 15 amino acids. V shed 1 base and J shed 0 bases, with 9 bases lying between them. CDR3 region: CASSYYPYMNTEAFF. The CDR3 DNA follows: TGTGCCAGCAGTTACTACCCTTATATGAACACTGAAGCTTTCTTT.

This clonotype occurred many times. V usage is TRBV6-1 and J usage is TRBJ1-1; 8 positions agree with TRBD1. V lost 5 bases, J lost 3 bases, and 2 bases stayed unmatched. There are 13 residues in the CDR3. Germline V lookup: CDR1 MNHNS, CDR2 SASEGT. DNA of the CDR3: TGTGCCAGCAGTCGGACAGGGTACACTGAAGCTTTCTTT. Its protein product is CASSRTGYTEAFF.